This is a list of T cell receptor beta chains from one sample in a study of glioma-infiltrating T cells after dendritic cell vaccination. Clones were sequenced by immunoSEQ multiplex PCR, and TCRdb holds only the in-frame ones, with some missing. The table shows about 32,000 clones, with 90% occurring only once. The sample here was blood, taken before dendritic cell vaccination. The origin of the receptors is a human donor with glioblastoma. Each CDR3 is given with its conserved first and last residue. A D gene is named only where the DNA matches it firmly. Not all rows give a size; the values are once, few, many and, for expanded clones, a class.

J gene: TRBJ2-3
V gene: TRBV20-1
D gene: NA
clone size: NA
CDR3 protein: CSARGRYTQYF
CDR3 DNA: TGCAGTGCTAGGGGGAGGTATACGCAGTATTTT

J gene: TRBJ2-4
V gene: TRBV10-2
D gene: NA
clone size: once
CDR3 protein: CASSEIPGGRAKNIQYF
CDR3 DNA: TGCGCCAGCAGTGAGATTCCAGGGGGGCGGGCCAAAAACATTCAGTACTTC

J gene: TRBJ1-4
V gene: TRBV19
D gene: TRBD1
clone size: NA
CDR3 protein: CASKTGTGSKEKLFF
CDR3 DNA: TGTGCCTCAAAAACCGGGACAGGGTCAAAGGAAAAACTGTTTTTT

J gene: TRBJ1-1
V gene: TRBV7-9
D gene: TRBD1
clone size: NA
CDR3 protein: CASSLRGQTMNTEAFF
CDR3 DNA: TGTGCCAGCAGCTTAAGGGGACAGACTATGAACACTGAAGCTTTCTTT

J gene: TRBJ2-2
V gene: TRBV6-5
D gene: TRBD1
clone size: NA
CDR3 protein: CASSYAGTGGAGELFF
CDR3 DNA: TGTGCCAGCAGTTACGCCGGGACAGGGGGAGCCGGGGAGCTGTTTTTT

J gene: TRBJ2-1
V gene: TRBV5-5
D gene: NA
clone size: few
CDR3 protein: CASSTTGNEQFF
CDR3 DNA: TGTGCCAGCAGCACCACAGGGAATGAGCAGTTCTTC

J gene: TRBJ1-2
V gene: TRBV14
D gene: TRBD1
clone size: NA
CDR3 protein: CASSQDPTDRPQRLFYGYTF
CDR3 DNA: TGTGCCAGCAGCCAAGATCCGACGGACAGGCCACAGCGGCTCTTCTATGGCTACACCTTC

J gene: TRBJ2-5
V gene: TRBV5-4
D gene: NA
clone size: NA
CDR3 protein: CASSFEAGQETQYF
CDR3 DNA: TGTGCCAGCAGCTTTGAGGCCGGCCAAGAGACCCAGTACTTC

J gene: TRBJ2-7
V gene: TRBV2
D gene: TRBD2
clone size: NA
CDR3 protein: CASQQPSGGSYEQYF
CDR3 DNA: TGTGCCAGTCAACAACCCAGCGGGGGCTCCTACGAGCAGTACTTC

J gene: TRBJ1-5
V gene: TRBV11-2
D gene: NA
clone size: NA
CDR3 protein: CASSLDREGSQHF
CDR3 DNA: TGTGCCAGCAGCTTAGACCGGGAGGGATCCCAGCATTTT

J gene: TRBJ1-1
V gene: TRBV19
D gene: NA
clone size: once
CDR3 protein: CASSITGGNTEAFF
CDR3 DNA: TGTGCCAGTAGTATCACCGGTGGGAACACTGAAGCTTTCTTT

J gene: TRBJ2-3
V gene: TRBV30
D gene: NA
clone size: NA
CDR3 protein: CAWSLMGRGRDTQYF
CDR3 DNA: TGTGCCTGGAGCCTCATGGGGCGGGGGCGGGATACGCAGTATTTT

J gene: TRBJ2-3
V gene: TRBV7-2
D gene: TRBD2
clone size: NA
CDR3 protein: CASRPPSGGAWDTQYF
CDR3 DNA: TGTGCCAGCAGGCCACCTAGCGGGGGGGCCTGGGATACGCAGTATTTT

J gene: TRBJ1-6
V gene: TRBV5-6
D gene: TRBD1
clone size: NA
CDR3 protein: CASSLYGQVNLSPLHF
CDR3 DNA: TGTGCCAGCAGCTTATACGGACAGGTGAATCTCTCACCCCTCCACTTT

J gene: TRBJ2-5
V gene: TRBV5-1
D gene: TRBD2
clone size: NA
CDR3 protein: CASRASGGQETQYF
CDR3 DNA: TGCGCCAGCAGAGCTAGCGGGGGTCAAGAGACCCAGTACTTC